The TCR beta chain described here comes from a study of blood T cell repertoires in COVID-19 (dated by TCRdb to about 2020). Looking at the study overall: Samples from collaborators originated in the United States, Italy and Spain and spanned both the acute and convalescent phases of COVID-19. The material from the prospective study consisted of cDNA or gDNA derived from T cells, B-cell-depleted T cells, or PBMCs. The dataset comprised deeply sampled blood TCRbeta repertoires from subjects exposed to, actively infected with, or recovered from COVID-19. The repertoires were released in a freely available public database meant as a resource for research on the immune response to SARS-CoV-2. Samples were obtained from the ongoing ImmuneRACE study (first 160 participants) and from over 1,000 subjects provided by 6 global collaborators. Sample metadata almost always included a de-identified subject ID, COVID-19 status, age in years and sex. Where available, HLA class I and class II types were taken from metadata supplied by the sample provider and were not determined by assay-based typing.

TCRbeta CDR3 regions were amplified from genomic DNA using the immunoSEQ Assay, a bias-controlled multiplex PCR. The authors' analysis ran thus. Nucleated cell counts per sample were estimated from amplification of reference gene primers within the assay. Sequence reads were collapsed and filtered to measure the absolute abundance of every unique TCRbeta CDR3 rearrangement. For each sample, productive Simpson clonality was calculated by taking the square root of Simpson's diversity index across productive rearrangements. The table was pulled from immuneACCESS by TCRdb, which kept in-frame rearrangements only. Such tables lose some clones; where checked, under half of the loss comes from unresolved V genes, and the rest has no known cause. The V and J calls and clone size are taken from that table; D and trimming were inferred from the DNA. The sample includes about 210,000 clones, with about 86% observed a single time. Jointly, the top ten make up 2.5% to 3.5% of the sample.

What the study reported, not specific to this receptor: Clinical and demographic metadata were provided uncurated, with the amount varying by source and participant.

Each collaborating institution followed its own protocols to collect whole blood in K2EDTA tubes. For TCRbeta analysis, collaborators shipped samples in one of three forms: frozen whole blood, isolated PBMCs, or DNA extracted from either of those sample types. As to this clone: It lacks a known antigen. No much larger clone exists at a distance of one base, and base qualities are not known.

For CDR1 and CDR2, the germline V gene lists SGHRS and YFSETQ. Trimming takes 5 bases off V and 7 bases off J; junction bases not matched to a gene: 13. The CDR3 starts with the cysteine, ends with the phenylalanine, and has 17 residues. Of all the DNA, just the CDR3 is kept, 51 bases in frame from base 1. The receptor comes from a man aged 50 or older with active or convalescent COVID-19. The sequenced material came from peripheral blood. The sequence links TRBV5-1 to TRBJ2-1, with 12 junctional bases fitting TRBD2. The nucleotide sequence is given as TGCGCCAGCAGAGAGCACCTAGCGGGGGGGCGGGATAATGAGCAGTTCTTC. Its protein is CASREHLAGGRDNEQFF.